Listed here are 13 T cell receptor beta chains from one sample, sequenced in a study of cytomegalovirus exposure and HLA in healthy donors. Data came from immunoSEQ multiplex PCR; TCRdb stores just in-frame clones and leaves some out. The sample contains 250,000 to 350,000 clones, 85% to 90% of which appear only once. The sample taken for sequencing was PBMCs. The receptors originated from a woman aged 18-29 years in good health and CMV-seronegative.

This clone was recorded a few times. The chain joins TRBV14 to TRBJ2-2; 8 positions match TRBD1. Germline assignment: CDR1 SGHDN and CDR2 FVKESK. Trimming cost V 1 base and J 0 bases; bases outside gene matches: 10. CDR3 length: 19 amino acids. Written as DNA, the CDR3 is TGTGCCAGCAGCCAAGGGAGTATGGGACAGGCAGCGAACACCGGGGAGCTGTTTTTT. This encodes CASSQGSMGQAANTGELFF.

This chain links TRBV4-1 with TRBJ1-3; D not certain. The CDR3 loop spans 14 amino acids. Trimming took 4 bases from V and 7 from J, leaving 14 bases between them. CDR1 is MGHRA and CDR2 is YSYEKL in the germline V gene. Here the CDR3 reads CASSPLRPGNTIYF. The CDR3 DNA is TGCGCCAGCAGCCCCCTACGTCCGGGTAACACCATATATTTT.

The chain couples TRBV28 to TRBJ1-2, with 7 nucleotides matching TRBD1. The CDR3 runs 14 residues. J lost 5 bases, V lost 3 bases, and 6 bases had no gene match. Looked up from germline, CDR1 is MDHEN and CDR2 is SYDVKM. The CDR3 is CASSFRTGRYGYTF. The CDR3 bases are TGTGCCAGCAGTTTCAGGACAGGCCGATATGGCTACACCTTC.

The table lists this clone with a few counts. The chain has TRBV5-1 and TRBJ2-7; tentatively, D is TRBD2 (5 bases). Germline V gene data show CDR1 as SGHRS and CDR2 as YFSETQ. V lost 4 bases and J lost 7, with 12 bases in between. The CDR3 contains 12 residues. CDR3: CASSVTGGEQYF. As DNA, the CDR3 is TGCGCCAGCAGCGTGACCGGAGGAGAGCAGTACTTC.

The chain recombines TRBV13 with TRBJ1-3; TRBD1 aligns across 7 bases. This CDR3 has 14 residues. Germline loops: CDR1 PRHDT, CDR2 FYEKMQ (reference sequence). V gave up 10 bases and J gave up 2 bases; unmatched junction bases: 8. In DNA form, the CDR3 reads TGTGCCACCGGGCAGCAGGGGGCTGGAAACACCATATATTTT. The encoded protein is CATGQQGAGNTIYF.

This clone has only a few counts. The chain uses TRBV5-1 and TRBJ1-1; 10 positions agree with TRBD1. This CDR3 is built from 14 residues. Germline CDR1 SGHRS, CDR2 YFSETQ. J was trimmed by 11 bases and V by 2 bases; bases with no gene match: 9. The CDR3 region is CASSLGDRGARAFF. DNA for the CDR3: TGCGCCAGCAGCTTAGGGGACAGGGGTGCTCGGGCTTTCTTT.

The genes are TRBV5-1 and TRBJ2-7; D might be TRBD2 (6 bases). With 4 bases removed from V and 2 bases from J, the gap between germline ends came to 13 bases. CDR1 is SGHRS and CDR2 is YFSETQ in the germline V gene. CDR3 length: 14 amino acids. The CDR3 DNA reads as TGCGCCAGCAGCGGCGGGGACCGACCCTACGAGCAGTACTTC. It translates to CASSGGDRPYEQYF.

The chain combines TRBV5-6 with TRBJ1-5; D is uncertain. The CDR3 is 15 residues long. CDR1 is SGHDT, CDR2 YYEEEE, per germline. Trimming shortened V by 2 bases and J by 6 bases, and 15 bases separated the two germline ends. CDR3: CASSFYANHGQPQHF. The CDR3 DNA follows: TGTGCCAGCAGCTTCTACGCTAATCATGGTCAGCCCCAGCATTTT.

The CDR3 loop reads CATSSLGELFF. Written as DNA, the CDR3 is TGTGCCACCAGCAGCCTTGGGGAGCTGTTTTTT. V gene TRBV15 combines with J gene TRBJ2-2; no clear D gene. The germline V gene encodes CDR1 LNHNV and CDR2 YYDKDF (reference sequence). The germline V and J ends were trimmed by 3 bases and 8 bases, with 4 bases remaining between them. The CDR3 has 11 residues.

V usage is TRBV5-1 and J usage is TRBJ2-1; 10 bases map to TRBD2. Unmatched junction bases numbered 7, after V lost 0 bases and J lost 1 base. The CDR3 is made up of 18 amino acids. Germline values: CDR1 SGHRS, CDR2 YFSETQ. This CDR3 is CASSLAPPLAGSYNEQFF. DNA of the CDR3: TGCGCCAGCAGCTTGGCTCCCCCACTAGCGGGGTCCTACAATGAGCAGTTCTTC.

This clone showed up just a few times. This sequence joins TRBV18 and TRBJ2-1; D is unresolved. Trimming took off 3 bases at V and 8 bases at J, with 11 bases between the two ends. The CDR3 consists of 13 residues. Germline CDR1 reads KGHSH; CDR2 reads LQKENI. The CDR3 DNA is TGTGCCAGCTCACCTCCGTCAGTGTATGAGCAGTTCTTC. Its translation: CASSPPSVYEQFF.

J is TRBJ2-7 and V is TRBV5-1; D uncertain. Germline CDR1 reads SGHRS; CDR2 reads YFSETQ. The length of the CDR3 is 15 residues. V lost 4 bases and J 0 bases, leaving 14 bases between the germline ends. The chain's CDR3 is CASSLDPTYSYEQYF. The CDR3 DNA reads as TGCGCCAGCAGCCTAGACCCCACGTACTCCTACGAGCAGTACTTC.

This sequence joins TRBV9 and TRBJ2-3, with TRBD2 as a possible D gene (6 bases). V dropped 3 bases and J dropped 0 bases, with 14 bases sitting between them. CDR1 and CDR2 (germline): SGDLS, YYNGEE. This CDR3 is 16 amino acids long. Here the CDR3 DNA reads TGTGCCAGCAGCGCGTATGGGGGGAGGAGCACAGATACGCAGTATTTT. Translation: CASSAYGGRSTDTQYF. Combining the CDR3 with reference TRBV9 and TRBJ2-3 gives the whole variable domain DSGVTQTPKHLITATGQRVTLRCSPRSGDLSVYWYQQSLDQGLQFLIQYYNGEERAKGNILERFSAQQFPDLHSELNLSSLELGDSALYFCASSAYGGRSTDTQYFGPGTRLTVL.